This T cell receptor beta chain was sequenced during a study of Graves' ophthalmopathy and Graves' hyperthyroidism. Study-level points and caveats: With roughly 69% sensitivity and 72% to 85% specificity, the model predicted ophthalmopathy progression.

None of the included patients had other autoimmune diseases, uncontrolled infections, pregnancy or lactation, as these led to exclusion. It was on clinical symptoms, serum thyroxine, TRAb, thyroid ultrasound and orbital computed tomography that diagnosis relied. This clonotype appeared many times. Its matching antigen is unknown. The CDR3 sequence is 15 residues long. Germline-derived CDR1 and CDR2 are MRHNA and SNTAGT. V shed 3 bases, J shed 0 bases, and the junction held 2 bases outside the gene matches. Amplified material comprised TCR beta CDR3 regions derived from RNA transcripts. Second-round multiplex PCR came after a first-round RT-PCR that employed HTBI primers. TCRdb recomputed calls from the multiplex PCR reads with MiXCR, one row per CDR3 protein. Of fewer than 600,000 distinct CDR3 sequences in the sample, under 15% are singletons; the top ten hold about 10%.

The specimen was blood. The chain combines TRBV6-4 with TRBJ2-3; 8 positions match TRBD2. This clonotype was sampled from a woman in her 30s with Graves' ophthalmopathy. In nucleotides, the CDR3 is TGTGCCAGCAGTGAGACTAGCGCAAGCACAGATACGCAGTATTTT. It specifies CASSETSASTDTQYF.